What follows describes a single T cell receptor (beta chain). The source of the sample is a study of shared clonotypes between healthy human individuals. V lost 4 bases to trimming and J lost 3 bases; unmatched junction nucleotides: 5. The CDR3 is 17 residues long. Per the germline V gene, CDR1 is MRHNA and CDR2 is SNTAGT. Measured with immunoSEQ multiplex PCR; TCRdb has only the in-frame clones, and not every one. The sample holds over a million clones, approximately 80% seen once. Sequencing was done on a sample of memory CD4+ T cells from PBMCs. Subset in this sample: CD45RA-negative fraction. The TCR originated in a man younger than 35 in good health. Some clones in this sample may be carry-over from other donors' samples. The chain uses TRBV6-4 and TRBJ2-2; the match to TRBD2 covers 13 bases. The CDR3 spells CASSGLAGGSYTGELFF. DNA for the CDR3: TGTGCCAGCAGTGGACTAGCGGGAGGTTCATACACCGGGGAGCTGTTTTTT.